The 29 T cell receptor beta chains reported below all come from one sample, sequenced in a study of blood T cell repertoires in COVID-19. Some clones are missing from TCRdb's copy, which holds only in-frame ones; the method was immunoSEQ multiplex PCR. The table includes 150,000 to 200,000 clones, 80% to 90% detected once. Sequenced sample: peripheral blood. The receptors originated from a man in his forties or fifties with active or convalescent COVID-19.

J is TRBJ2-7 and V is TRBV11-2; TRBD1 matches at 10 bases. The CDR3 is made up of 14 amino acids. The junction had 4 bases not matched to a gene; V was cut back by 5 bases and J by 3 bases. CDR1 is SGHAT, CDR2 FQNNGV, per germline. CDR3 sequence reads: CASSTRTGGYEQYF. Written as DNA, the CDR3 is TGTGCCAGCAGCACCAGGACAGGGGGCTACGAGCAGTACTTC.

V is TRBV18 and J is TRBJ1-4; 8 bases match TRBD1. The germline V gene encodes CDR1 KGHSH and CDR2 LQKENI. After removal of 5 bases from V and 8 bases from J, the junction contained 7 bases not matched to a gene. The CDR3 length is 14 residues. The CDR3, as DNA: TGTGCCAGCTCAAAGGACAGGGCGGAAGAAAAACTGTTTTTT. Translating it yields CASSKDRAEEKLFF.

The chain is built from TRBV7-7 and TRBJ2-5, with 8 bases lining up with TRBD1. Unmatched junction bases numbered 7, after V lost 5 bases and J lost 5 bases. CDR1 is SSHAT and CDR2 is FNYEAQ in the germline V gene (reference sequence). The CDR3 covers 14 residues. The CDR3 sequence is CASSPDRVRETQYF. In nucleotides, the CDR3 is TGTGCCAGCAGCCCGGACAGGGTGAGGGAGACCCAGTACTTC. Complete variable domain (other parts from reference TRBV7-7 and TRBJ2-5): GAGVSQSPRYKVTKRGQDVTLRCDPISSHATLYWYQQALGQGPEFLTYFNYEAQPDKSGLPSDRFSAERPEGSISTLTIQRTEQRDSAMYRCASSPDRVRETQYFGPGTRLLVL.

About this clone itself: The final CDR3 position lacks the conserved phenylalanine or tryptophan, pointing to a likely read error. Because the CDR3's place on the DNA is in doubt, the DNA is left out and the CDR3 is given as listed by TCRdb. This chain uses TRBV10-1 with TRBJ1-1. The length of the CDR3 is 11 amino acids, counting both ends. The germline V gene encodes CDR1 WNHNN and CDR2 SYGVQD (reference sequence). The chain's CDR3 is CASSERAAPVL.

This clone was observed a single time. The gene calls are TRBV2 and TRBJ2-3; D gene ambiguous. The CDR3 totals 16 residues. Germline V gene lookup returns CDR1 SNHLY and CDR2 FYNNEI. Trimming took 0 bases from V and 0 from J, leaving 10 bases between them. CDR3 protein: CASSEASTSSTDTQYF. CDR3 bases: TGTGCCAGCAGTGAAGCTAGCACCTCTAGCACAGATACGCAGTATTTT. Complete variable domain (other parts from reference TRBV2 and TRBJ2-3): EPEVTQTPSHQVTQMGQEVILRCVPISNHLYFYWYRQILGQKVEFLVSFYNNEISEKSEIFDDQFSVERPDGSNFTLKIRSTKLEDSAMYFCASSEASTSSTDTQYFGPGTRLTVL.

The rearrangement joins TRBV21-1 to TRBJ1-1. TRBV21-1 represents a pseudogene. CDR3 length equals 13 residues. In DNA, the CDR3 is TGTGCCAGCAGCATGTTATTCCACACTGAAGCTTTCTTT. Its translation: CASSMLFHTEAFF.

This chain connects TRBV2 to TRBJ1-3; 9 bases fit TRBD1. CDR3 length: 16 residues. V dropped 3 bases and J dropped 3; count of bases not matched to a gene: 6. Germline CDR1 SNHLY, CDR2 FYNNEI. CDR3 nucleotides: TGTGCCAGCAGTGATGCTACAGGGGGCCTTGGAAACACCATATATTTT. Its translation is CASSDATGGLGNTIYF.

The chain combines TRBV4-2 with TRBJ2-1, with D tentatively TRBD2 (5 bases). CDR3 length equals 15 residues. Trimming shortened V by 1 base and J by 6 bases, and 13 bases separated the two germline ends. The germline CDR1 and CDR2 sequences are LGHNA and YNFKEQ. The CDR3 spells CASSQGASTANEQFF. CDR3 bases: TGTGCCAGCAGCCAAGGGGCTAGCACGGCCAATGAGCAGTTCTTC.

This chain links TRBV6-5 with TRBJ2-7; D might be TRBD2 (6 bases). CDR1 and CDR2 from the germline V gene are MNHEY and SVGAGI. V lost 10 bases and J lost 7, with 23 bases in between. CDR3 length: 14 amino acids. This chain's CDR3 is CATKLGGPVAEQYF. CDR3 coding DNA: TGTGCCACCAAACTCGGGGGTCCCGTGGCGGAGCAGTACTTC.

The CDR3 sequence: CASSQVTGRAYEQYF. CDR3 nucleotide sequence: TGTGCCAGCAGCCAAGTGACGGGGAGGGCCTACGAGCAGTACTTC. The chain has TRBV3-1 (or the pseudogene TRBV3-2) and TRBJ2-7; 7 positions agree with TRBD2. Trimming at V came to 1 base and at J to 2 bases, leaving 5 bases not matched to a gene. Germline values: CDR1 LGHDT, CDR2 YNNKEL (reference sequence). This CDR3 contains 15 residues.

The rearrangement uses TRBV7-3 and TRBJ2-5; D is unclear. The CDR3 loop spans 13 amino acids. From germline, CDR1 is SGHTA and CDR2 FQGTGA. Trimming left V 2 bases short and J 0 bases short, with 4 bases between. CDR3 sequence reads: CASSLANQETQYF. CDR3 bases: TGTGCCAGCAGCTTAGCGAACCAAGAGACCCAGTACTTC.

This chain uses TRBV6-5 with TRBJ1-3; maybe TRBD1 (5 bases). CDR3 length: 13 residues. Germline V gene lookup returns CDR1 MNHEY and CDR2 SVGAGI. V was shortened by 0 bases and J by 11 bases, with 11 bases between the two germline ends. The CDR3 loop is CASSYSGQTPIYF. The CDR3 region has the DNA TGTGCCAGCAGTTACTCGGGGCAGACCCCCATATATTTT.

CDR3 DNA sequence: TGTGCCAGCAGCCCCCAGGGGCACATTTACTACGAGCAGTACTTC. This gives the protein CASSPQGHIYYEQYF. This chain uses TRBV6-5 with TRBJ2-7; a possible D gene is TRBD1 (6 bases). Looked up from germline, CDR1 is MNHEY and CDR2 is SVGAGI. Trimming cost V 6 bases and J 3 bases, with 18 bases left between them. The CDR3 has 15 amino acids.

The chain recombines TRBV9 with TRBJ2-3; 7 bases fit TRBD2. V dropped 0 bases and J dropped 2; count of bases not matched to a gene: 6. Germline lookup yields CDR1 SGDLS and CDR2 YYNGEE. The CDR3 loop spans 16 amino acids. The CDR3 reads CASSVAGREYTDTQYF. The CDR3 bases are TGTGCCAGCAGCGTAGCCGGGCGGGAGTACACAGATACGCAGTATTTT.

Here the CDR3 reads CASSHVPGQGDEKLFF. In DNA form, the CDR3 reads TGTGCCAGCAGCCACGTCCCCGGACAGGGGGATGAAAAACTGTTTTTT. The chain couples TRBV5-5 to TRBJ1-4; TRBD1 matches 10 bases. CDR1 SGHKS and CDR2 YYEKEE come from the germline V gene (reference sequence). The V segment lost 4 bases and the J segment 6 bases; nucleotides outside the gene matches: 9. This CDR3 comprises 16 residues. Using reference TRBV5-5 and TRBJ1-4 for the parts outside the CDR3, the full variable domain is DAGVTQSPTHLIKTRGQQVTLRCSPISGHKSVSWYQQVLGQGPQFIFQYYEKEERGRGNFPDRFSARQFPNYSSELNVNALLLGDSALYLCASSHVPGQGDEKLFFGSGTQLSVL.

This rearrangement joins TRBV5-4 to TRBJ2-6; D may be TRBD1 (5 bases). V shed 1 base and J shed 3 bases, with 11 bases lying between them. The CDR3 runs 16 residues. Looked up from germline, CDR1 is SGHNT and CDR2 is YYREEE (reference sequence). CDR3 loop: CASSLTGSLGANVLTF. The CDR3 region has the DNA TGTGCCAGCAGCTTGACAGGTTCTCTTGGGGCCAACGTCCTGACTTTC.

The genes are TRBV11-2 and TRBJ2-1; 9 bases fit TRBD2. The CDR3 is made up of 15 amino acids. Germline CDR1 reads SGHAT; CDR2 reads FQNNGV. V trimming: 5 bases; J trimming: 8 bases; junction bases outside the gene matches: 10. In DNA form, the CDR3 reads TGTGCCAGCAGCCTATTTAGCGGGAGTCCCGATGAGCAGTTCTTC. Its translation is CASSLFSGSPDEQFF.

This clone was seen a handful of times. The chain employs TRBV7-2 and TRBJ1-4, with D hard to call. The germline V gene encodes CDR1 SGHTA and CDR2 FQGNSA. This CDR3 contains 13 residues. Trimming removed 1 base at V and 8 bases at J, with 8 bases between. CDR3 sequence: CASSLGPWEKLFF. The CDR3 DNA follows: TGTGCCAGCAGCTTAGGGCCCTGGGAAAAACTGTTTTTT.

The chain has TRBV6-5 and TRBJ1-5; 8 nucleotides align to TRBD1. The V segment lost 6 bases and the J segment 2 bases; nucleotides outside the gene matches: 6. Looked up from germline, CDR1 is MNHEY and CDR2 is SVGAGI. This CDR3 has 15 residues. The CDR3 nucleotides are TGTGCCAGCAGACCCGGACAGGGAGGCAATCAGCCCCAGCATTTT. This sequence encodes CASRPGQGGNQPQHF.

This rearrangement joins TRBV19 to TRBJ1-2, with TRBD1 identical over 7 bases. This CDR3 has 16 residues. J was trimmed by 6 bases and V by 0 bases; bases with no gene match: 10. Germline assignment: CDR1 LNHDA and CDR2 SQIVND (reference sequence). The CDR3 here is CASSIEGQYWQDGYTF. The CDR3 nucleotides read TGTGCCAGTAGTATAGAGGGACAGTACTGGCAAGATGGCTACACCTTC.

The rearrangement uses TRBV18 and TRBJ1-2; 10 bases map to TRBD1. The CDR3 is 15 residues long. Germline V gene lookup returns CDR1 KGHSH and CDR2 LQKENI. Trimming removed 2 bases from V and 8 bases from J; junction bases left unmatched: 8. CDR3 nucleotide sequence: TGTGCCAGCTCACCATACGGGGGACAGGGGAGAGGCTACACCTTC. The encoded protein is CASSPYGGQGRGYTF.

The V and J genes are TRBV5-4 and TRBJ1-1; tentative D call: TRBD1 (5 bases). The V and J ends lost 3 bases and 0 bases respectively, with 9 bases between them. Germline CDR1 is SGHNT and CDR2 is YYREEE (reference sequence). This CDR3 comprises 14 residues. The CDR3 reads CASSSQGVNTEAFF. As DNA, the CDR3 is TGTGCCAGCAGCTCCCAAGGGGTGAACACTGAAGCTTTCTTT.

This chain connects TRBV4-1 to TRBJ2-7, with TRBD2 identical over 9 bases. Germline-derived CDR1 and CDR2 are MGHRA and YSYEKL. Trimming took 4 bases from V and 1 from J; bases not matched to a gene: 5. The CDR3 consists of 15 residues. The CDR3 loop reads CASSRVLAGSYEQYF. The CDR3 DNA reads as TGCGCCAGCAGCCGAGTTCTAGCGGGATCCTACGAGCAGTACTTC.

V usage is TRBV4-3 and J usage is TRBJ1-2; TRBD1 matches at 8 bases. Trimming took 1 base from V and 5 from J; bases not matched to a gene: 9. Germline CDR1 and CDR2: LGHNA and YSLEER. The CDR3 extends over 16 amino acids. This chain's CDR3 is CASSQGQGAIPYGYTF. CDR3 bases: TGCGCCAGCAGCCAAGGTCAGGGGGCGATCCCTTATGGCTACACCTTC.

The chain has TRBV4-1 and TRBJ1-2; D gene unclear. Germline V gene sequence: CDR1 MGHRA, CDR2 YSYEKL. This CDR3 region has 14 residues. Trimming left V 2 bases short and J 8 bases short, with 15 bases between. CDR3 sequence reads: CASSQNPRFPGYTF. In DNA form, the CDR3 reads TGCGCCAGCAGCCAAAACCCCAGGTTCCCCGGCTACACCTTC.

V gene TRBV28 combines with J gene TRBJ2-7; unclear D gene. This CDR3 is built from 14 residues. Trimming took 5 bases from V and 2 from J, leaving 13 bases between them. The germline V gene has CDR1 MDHEN and CDR2 SYDVKM. This chain's CDR3 is CASSNPTRTYEQYF. The CDR3 nucleotides are TGTGCCAGCAGTAACCCGACAAGGACCTACGAGCAGTACTTC.

This rearrangement joins TRBV6-1 to TRBJ1-2; D is perhaps TRBD1 (5 bases). Per the germline V gene, CDR1 is MNHNS and CDR2 is SASEGT. Trimming pared 4 bases from V and 7 bases from J, leaving 22 bases between. The CDR3 extends over 16 amino acids. CDR3 sequence (DNA): TGTGCCAGCAGTGTGGGGGGAGGGGAGTATCTACGTGGCTACACCTTC. Residues: CASSVGGGEYLRGYTF.

The rearrangement links TRBV4-2 to TRBJ1-1; TRBD1 aligns across 7 bases. The junction had 2 bases not matched to a gene; V was cut back by 3 bases and J by 1 base. The CDR3 sequence is 14 residues long. The V gene's germline CDR1 is LGHNA and CDR2 YNFKEQ. The CDR3, as DNA: TGTGCCAGCAGCCAGAGGACAGGGAACACTGAAGCTTTCTTT. It yields the protein CASSQRTGNTEAFF.

The chain carries TRBV11-1 and TRBJ1-1; D is uncertain. This CDR3 is 15 amino acids long. V shed 6 bases and J shed 5 bases, with 19 bases lying between them. The germline gives CDR1 SGHAT, CDR2 FQDESV (reference sequence). The DNA of the CDR3 is TGTGCCAGCAGGCGGGGAAGGGTGGGGAGTACTGAAGCTTTCTTT. Translated: CASRRGRVGSTEAFF.